This T cell receptor beta chain came from a study of memory B cells and T cells in multiple sclerosis. General study findings and limits: Clone-set sizes differed between compartments, so shared clonotype counts needed normalization.

The CDR3 sequence is 14 residues long. V gave up 2 bases and J gave up 3 bases, with 11 bases separating them. CDR1 and CDR2 from the germline V gene are WNHNN and SYGVQD (reference sequence). Stimulus-free culture yielded autoproliferating CFSE-dim and non-proliferating CFSE-high T cells, each sequenced separately. Roughly 5x10^7 CFSE-labeled PBMCs were cultured 7 to 8 days unstimulated, then replicate wells were pooled. The PBMCs received 0.45 to 0.55 uM CFSE and serum-free culture with no added stimuli. As regards this clone: Its antigen is currently unknown.

Produced via immunoSEQ multiplex PCR; TCRdb's table is partial and in-frame only. Of 46,000 or so clones in the sample, roughly 80% are singletons; the top ten hold around 1.1%. The receptor comes from a human donor with multiple sclerosis. Material for sequencing was PBMCs from blood kept in culture. V usage is TRBV10-1 and J usage is TRBJ2-7, with D maybe TRBD1 (5 bases). CDR3 nucleotide sequence: TGCGCCAGCAGTGAGGGAGACAGCGTCTACGAGCAGTACTTC. Amino acid sequence: CASSEGDSVYEQYF.